Detailed here is one T cell receptor (beta chain). The repertoire was sequenced with immunoSEQ multiplex PCR; TCRdb's copy has only in-frame clones and lacks some. The table has some 150,000 clones, 80% seen once. These data are taken from a study of blood T cell repertoires in COVID-19. Study at large: T cells, B-cell-depleted T cells, or PBMCs supplied cDNA or gDNA.

Germline trimming cut 6 bases from V and 4 bases from J; bases unmatched to any gene: 3. Germline lookup yields CDR1 SGHTA and CDR2 FQGTGA. The CDR3 contains 13 residues. This clonotype originated in a man aged 55 to 69 with acute or convalescent COVID-19. The sample consisted of peripheral blood. V and J are TRBV7-3 and TRBJ1-3, with 7 nucleotides matching TRBD1. The CDR3 sequence is CASRQGSGNTIYF. The CDR3 nucleotides read TGTGCCAGCAGACAGGGGTCCGGAAACACCATATATTTT.